One sample yielded the 14 T cell receptor beta chains listed below, sequenced in a study of blood T cell repertoires in COVID-19. Produced via immunoSEQ multiplex PCR; TCRdb's table is partial and in-frame only. The data contain under 140,000 clones, 87% of them seen just once; the ten biggest clones take up more than 4%. The sequencing sample was made of peripheral blood. The receptors derive from a human donor in a cohort sampled during active COVID-19.

The chain is built from TRBV30 and TRBJ1-1; a weak D match, TRBD1 (5 bases). The length of the CDR3 is 15 residues. The ends were cut back, 5 bases at V and 4 bases at J, with 20 bases in the middle. The germline CDR1 and CDR2 sequences are GTSNPN and SVGIG (reference sequence). The CDR3 spells CAWVLGGAPTTEAFF. The CDR3 nucleotides are TGTGCCTGGGTCCTCGGAGGGGCACCTACCACTGAAGCTTTCTTT.

This clone was seen only a few times. This chain joins TRBV15 and TRBJ1-2; TRBD1 is a possible D gene (5 bases). Germline-derived CDR1 and CDR2 are LNHNV and YYDKDF (reference sequence). The germline V and J ends were trimmed by 4 bases and 0 bases, with 15 bases remaining between them. The CDR3 runs to 16 residues. The CDR3 protein is CATSKTGVPTNYGYTF. The CDR3, as DNA: TGTGCCACCAGCAAAACAGGAGTACCCACTAACTATGGCTACACCTTC.

Only one count was recorded for this clone. The gene calls are TRBV6-2 or TRBV6-3 and TRBJ2-2; TRBD2 is a possible D gene (5 bases). The V gene lost 5 bases and the J gene lost 6 bases, with 10 bases spanning the gap. Germline V gene data show CDR1 as MNHEY and CDR2 as SVGEGT. This CDR3 is built from 13 residues. In DNA form, the CDR3 reads TGTGCCAGCAGTACTGACTATCCCGGGGAGCTGTTTTTT. Its translation: CASSTDYPGELFF.

The chain combines TRBV6-6 with TRBJ1-2, with D tentatively TRBD1 (5 bases). From germline, CDR1 is MNHNY and CDR2 SVGAGI (reference sequence). Trimming took off 5 bases at V and 8 bases at J, with 15 bases between the two ends. This CDR3 has 13 residues. CDR3 residues: CASSNQLGQGYTF. The CDR3, as DNA: TGTGCCAGCAGTAATCAGCTGGGGCAGGGCTACACCTTC.

The V and J genes are TRBV25-1 and TRBJ2-7, with 11 bases lining up with TRBD1. This CDR3 is built from 16 residues. V lost 4 bases and J lost 5; bases outside the gene matches: 10. The germline V gene encodes CDR1 MGHDK and CDR2 SYGVNS. The CDR3 spells CASSGSPGTGGHEQYF. CDR3 DNA sequence: TGTGCCAGCAGTGGGTCCCCCGGGACAGGGGGACACGAGCAGTACTTC.

The rearrangement joins TRBV29-1 to TRBJ1-4, with a possible D match to TRBD1 (6 bases). The length of the CDR3 is 12 residues. V was cut by 4 bases and J by 7 bases, with 10 bases left in between. Germline lookup yields CDR1 SQVTM and CDR2 ANQGSEA. The CDR3 DNA is TGCAGCGTTGCAGGGGTAGGTGAAAAACTGTTTTTT. It specifies CSVAGVGEKLFF.

V and J are TRBV3-1 (or the pseudogene TRBV3-2) and TRBJ2-7, with no clear D. Trimming removed 4 bases at V and 5 bases at J, with 6 bases between. This CDR3 is 11 amino acids long. The V gene's germline CDR1 is LGHDT and CDR2 YNNKEL (reference sequence). Here the CDR3 DNA reads TGTGCCAGCAGCCTCAGAAACGAGCAGTACTTC. Protein: CASSLRNEQYF.

This clone was picked up one time. V gene TRBV4-2 combines with J gene TRBJ2-7, with a tentative D call TRBD2 (6 bases). Germline CDR1 LGHNA, CDR2 YNFKEQ. The CDR3 is made up of 16 amino acids. Trimming left V 4 bases short and J 6 bases short, with 22 bases between. The CDR3 sequence is CASSPIWREEVGEQYF. CDR3 DNA sequence: TGTGCCAGCAGCCCTATCTGGCGGGAAGAAGTGGGCGAGCAGTACTTC.

V gene TRBV7-9 combines with J gene TRBJ2-1, with 9 bases aligning to TRBD2. Germline values: CDR1 SEHNR, CDR2 FQNEAQ (reference sequence). CDR3 length: 16 amino acids. J gave up 8 bases and V 2 bases, and 10 bases lay outside the gene matches. In DNA form, the CDR3 reads TGTGCCAGCAGCTTATCGGGTCAGCGGGAGGATTATGAGCAGTTCTTC. Its translation: CASSLSGQREDYEQFF.

This chain uses TRBV12-3 or TRBV12-4 with TRBJ1-4, with unresolved D. The CDR3 contains 13 residues. The V end was cut by 2 bases, the J end by 8 bases, with 9 bases between. This CDR3 reads CASSLLAGEKLFF. The CDR3 bases are TGTGCCAGCAGTTTATTGGCGGGGGAAAAACTGTTTTTT.

The chain links TRBV24-1 to TRBJ2-2, with 7 bases that match TRBD1. V shed 5 bases, J shed 2 bases, and the junction held 13 bases outside the gene matches. Germline V gene lookup returns CDR1 KGHDR and CDR2 SFDVKD. The CDR3 length is 18 residues. This chain's CDR3 is CATSGPTGKWGNTGELFF. CDR3 in DNA: TGTGCCACCAGTGGACCGACAGGGAAGTGGGGAAACACCGGGGAGCTGTTTTTT.

The chain is built from TRBV6-6 and TRBJ2-7; weak D call: TRBD2 (6 bases). This CDR3 has 15 amino acids. Germline V CDR1 and CDR2: MNHNY, SVGAGI (reference sequence). Trimming took 0 bases from V and 3 from J, leaving 12 bases between them. The chain's CDR3 is CASSYSRGRRYEQYF. The CDR3, as DNA: TGTGCCAGCAGTTACTCGAGAGGGAGGCGCTACGAGCAGTACTTC.

The chain links TRBV27 to TRBJ1-2, with unresolved D. Between the trimmed V and J ends, which lost 5 bases and 8 bases, there was a span of 18 bases. This CDR3 comprises 14 residues. Germline CDR1 is MNHEY and CDR2 is SMNVEV (reference sequence). This CDR3 is CASSPRVAGRGYTF. For the CDR3, the DNA is TGTGCCAGCAGTCCGCGTGTCGCAGGTCGGGGCTACACCTTC.

The rearrangement joins TRBV2 to TRBJ2-1; the match to TRBD1 covers 8 bases. Germline-derived CDR1 and CDR2 are SNHLY and FYNNEI. The CDR3 runs 13 residues. V was pared by 8 bases and J by 7 bases, with 7 bases of the junction left unmatched. The CDR3 DNA reads TGTGCCAGCGGGGACAGGAAGCGAAATGAGCAGTTCTTC. Amino acid sequence: CASGDRKRNEQFF.